The 14 T cell receptor beta chains given below trace back to one sample, sequenced in a study of cytomegalovirus exposure and HLA in healthy donors. Only in-frame clones appear in the TCRdb table, and some are missing; sequencing was by immunoSEQ multiplex PCR. The sample shows roughly 60,000 clones, 90% to 96% of them seen only once. What was sequenced was PBMCs. These TCRs come from a young man in good health and CMV-seronegative.

The gene calls are TRBV15 and TRBJ2-1, with 10 bases lining up with TRBD2. This CDR3 comprises 17 residues. The germline V gene has CDR1 LNHNV and CDR2 YYDKDF (reference sequence). V lost 1 base to trimming and J lost 7 bases; unmatched junction nucleotides: 10. The CDR3 coding sequence is TGTGCCACCAGCAGAGGGGGATTAGCGGGAGGTCTTAATGAGCAGTTCTTC. Encoded protein: CATSRGGLAGGLNEQFF.

CDR3: CASRDPTISGSPYNEQFF. The CDR3 DNA sequence: TGTGCCAGCAGAGACCCAACCATTAGCGGGAGCCCCTACAATGAGCAGTTCTTC. The chain employs TRBV27 and TRBJ2-1; 9 bases are shared with TRBD2. Trimming took 6 bases from V and 2 from J; bases not matched to a gene: 14. The CDR3 consists of 18 residues. Germline assignment: CDR1 MNHEY and CDR2 SMNVEV (reference sequence).

This sequence joins TRBV5-5 and TRBJ2-1; 10 bases agree with TRBD2. V trimming: 4 bases; J trimming: 7 bases; junction bases outside the gene matches: 17. Germline V gene lookup returns CDR1 SGHKS and CDR2 YYEKEE (reference sequence). CDR3 length: 18 residues. The CDR3 here is CASSRRGSLAGARNEQFF. Here the CDR3 DNA reads TGTGCCAGCAGCCGCCGAGGGTCCCTAGCGGGAGCAAGAAATGAGCAGTTCTTC.

This clone was picked up one time. This sequence joins TRBV4-1 and TRBJ2-1, with TRBD2 matching 7 bases. This CDR3 region has 15 residues. Losses at the gene ends were 3 bases for V and 1 base for J; bases not matched to a gene: 3. Germline CDR1 reads MGHRA; CDR2 reads YSYEKL. In DNA, the CDR3 is TGCGCCAGCAGCCAGTGGGGGGGTTCCTACAATGAGCAGTTCTTC. Translation gives CASSQWGGSYNEQFF.

J is TRBJ1-5 and V is TRBV7-6; perhaps TRBD1 as D (5 bases). This CDR3 contains 13 residues. CDR1 and CDR2 from the germline V gene are SGHVS and FNYEAQ. V lost 3 bases, J lost 4 bases, and 7 bases lay in between. The CDR3 DNA is TGTGCCAGCAGCTTGGACACAAATCAGCCCCAGCATTTT. Amino acid sequence: CASSLDTNQPQHF.

This chain uses TRBV6-5 with TRBJ2-1, with 8 bases identical to TRBD1. V dropped 3 bases and J dropped 4; count of bases not matched to a gene: 8. In germline, CDR1 is MNHEY, CDR2 SVGAGI. This CDR3 is 16 amino acids long. CDR3 protein: CASSYNQGAGYNEQFF. The DNA of the CDR3 is TGTGCCAGCAGTTATAACCAGGGGGCGGGTTACAATGAGCAGTTCTTC.

This clone was picked up one time. The chain couples TRBV4-1 to TRBJ2-7; TRBD2 agrees at 11 bases. This CDR3 has 19 amino acids. V lost 2 bases, J lost 3 bases, and 15 bases stayed unmatched. Germline assignment: CDR1 MGHRA and CDR2 YSYEKL. The CDR3 region has the DNA TGCGCCAGCAGCCAATATCCGGGACTAGCGGAGACACAACACTACGAGCAGTACTTC. The encoded protein is CASSQYPGLAETQHYEQYF.

The V call is TRBV27, the J call TRBJ2-7; TRBD2 matches at 7 bases. In germline, CDR1 is MNHEY, CDR2 SMNVEV (reference sequence). V was clipped by 6 bases and J by 4 bases; unmatched bases: 9. This CDR3 region has 14 residues. In DNA, the CDR3 is TGTGCCAGCAGACCTAGCGGCGCGTTTTACGAGCAGTACTTC. Its translation is CASRPSGAFYEQYF.

This clone was recorded a few times. The rearrangement links TRBV18 to TRBJ2-5; 8 bases fit TRBD2. The CDR3 contains 15 residues. J gave up 5 bases and V 0 bases, and 5 bases lay outside the gene matches. In germline, CDR1 is KGHSH, CDR2 LQKENI. The CDR3 sequence is CASSPPVAGWETQYF. CDR3 sequence (DNA): TGTGCCAGCTCACCACCTGTAGCGGGGTGGGAGACCCAGTACTTC. The variable domain in full, completed from reference TRBV18 and TRBJ2-5, reads NAGVMQNPRHLVRRRGQEARLRCSPMKGHSHVYWYRQLPEEGLKFMVYLQKENIIDESGMPKERFSAEFPKEGPSILRIQQVVRGDSAAYFCASSPPVAGWETQYFGPGTRLLVL.

The rearrangement joins TRBV4-3 to TRBJ1-5, with D possibly TRBD1 on 6 matching bases. The CDR3 covers 17 residues. Germline CDR1 reads LGHNA; CDR2 reads YSLEER. Trimming left V 3 bases short and J 8 bases short, with 23 bases between. DNA for the CDR3: TGCGCCAGCAGCCACGGCTTGGGGGGGGGCGGTAGGGAGCCCCAGCATTTT. This codes for CASSHGLGGGGREPQHF.

The chain combines TRBV28 with TRBJ2-1, with 7 bases lining up with TRBD1. The CDR3 totals 13 residues. The J segment lost 6 bases and the V segment lost 6 bases, leaving 5 bases of the junction unmatched. CDR1 and CDR2 from the germline V gene are MDHEN and SYDVKM. The DNA for the CDR3 is TGTGCCAGCAGCCAGGGGGAATCCAATGAGCAGTTCTTC. This gives the protein CASSQGESNEQFF.

This rearrangement joins TRBV10-3 to TRBJ2-1; 7 bases align to TRBD1. The CDR3 length is 20 residues. Trimming cost V 4 bases and J 5 bases; bases outside gene matches: 23. From germline, CDR1 is ENHRY and CDR2 SYGVKD. This CDR3 reads CAISGSAQGESLYGNNEQFF. The CDR3 coding sequence is TGTGCCATCAGTGGATCCGCGCAGGGGGAATCTCTTTATGGGAACAATGAGCAGTTCTTC.

This clone has only one observation. The rearrangement links TRBV27 to TRBJ2-5; unclear D gene. Trimming took off 2 bases at V and 0 bases at J, with 4 bases between the two ends. CDR3 length: 13 residues. Germline-derived CDR1 and CDR2 are MNHEY and SMNVEV (reference sequence). CDR3 DNA sequence: TGTGCCAGCAGTTTAGCGGACCAAGAGACCCAGTACTTC. This sequence encodes CASSLADQETQYF.

This clone came up once. The gene calls are TRBV11-1 and TRBJ1-1, with TRBD1 matching 8 bases. J was trimmed by 4 bases and V by 5 bases; bases with no gene match: 6. CDR1 SGHAT and CDR2 FQDESV come from the germline V gene (reference sequence). The CDR3 loop spans 14 amino acids. CDR3 region: CASSRTGRTTEAFF. DNA of the CDR3: TGTGCCAGCAGCCGGACAGGGAGAACCACTGAAGCTTTCTTT.